Below, 8 T cell receptor beta chains from the same sample are listed, as sequenced in a study of T cell responses to AZD1222 COVID-19 vaccine. The data were produced by immunoSEQ multiplex PCR, yet TCRdb's version contains in-frame clones alone and is incomplete. The repertoire includes tens of thousands of clones, approximately 90% of them detected once, and 2.2% sits in the top ten. The source was peripheral blood, collected on day 0 of AZD1222 vaccination. The receptor source for this set is an adult in good health.

The rearrangement uses TRBV2 and TRBJ1-2; 7 bases match TRBD1. Germline assignment: CDR1 SNHLY and CDR2 FYNNEI. V lost 5 bases and J lost 5; bases outside the gene matches: 5. The CDR3 has 13 amino acids. This chain's CDR3 is CASSWDSNYGYTF. The DNA for the CDR3 is TGTGCCAGCAGTTGGGACAGCAATTATGGCTACACCTTC.

V and J are TRBV6-5 and TRBJ1-1; 8 positions agree with TRBD1. This CDR3 has 13 residues. Germline V gene lookup returns CDR1 MNHEY and CDR2 SVGAGI. The V and J ends lost 8 bases and 4 bases, in that order; junction bases with no gene match: 6. The CDR3 protein is CASGGTGGTEAFF. The CDR3 DNA sequence: TGTGCCAGCGGGGGAACAGGGGGCACTGAAGCTTTCTTT.

The genes are TRBV4-1 and TRBJ1-5; TRBD1 matches at 8 bases. Germline V lookup: CDR1 MGHRA, CDR2 YSYEKL. V dropped 1 base and J dropped 6; count of bases not matched to a gene: 11. There are 17 residues in the CDR3. The CDR3 spells CASSQGLDRGVSQPQHF. As DNA, the CDR3 is TGCGCCAGCAGCCAAGGTTTAGACAGGGGAGTTAGTCAGCCCCAGCATTTT.

The chain uses TRBV6-5 and TRBJ1-1; possibly TRBD1 for D (5 bases). Germline V gene sequence: CDR1 MNHEY, CDR2 SVGAGI. V was trimmed by 7 bases and J by 11 bases, leaving 17 bases between them. This CDR3 is 12 amino acids long. For the CDR3, the DNA is TGTGCCAGCAATCAGGGATTAGGGGCGGCTTTCTTT. This encodes CASNQGLGAAFF.

CDR3 in DNA: TGTGCCAGCATCTTGGGGGGGGTCACTGAAGCTTTCTTT. Its protein product is CASILGGVTEAFF. The chain combines TRBV7-9 with TRBJ1-1; D may be TRBD1 (5 bases). The V end was cut by 7 bases, the J end by 4 bases, with 13 bases between. The V gene's germline CDR1 is SEHNR and CDR2 FQNEAQ (reference sequence). This CDR3 spans 13 amino acids. Filled out from reference TRBV7-9 and TRBJ1-1, the complete variable domain reads DTGVSQNPRHKITKRGQNVTFRCDPISEHNRLYWYRQTLGQGPEFLTYFQNEAQLEKSRLLSDRFSAERPKGSFSTLEIQRTEQGDSAMYLCASILGGVTEAFFGQGTRLTVV.

The gene calls are TRBV6-2 or TRBV6-3 and TRBJ2-5; TRBD2 is a possible D gene (5 bases). Looked up from germline, CDR1 is MNHEY and CDR2 is SVGEGT. Deletions cut 2 bases from V and 7 bases from J, with 14 bases between. The CDR3 consists of 14 residues. The CDR3 coding sequence is TGTGCCAGCAGTTACGTCTCCGGGGTAGGGACCCAGTACTTC. Translating it yields CASSYVSGVGTQYF.

This clone is a singleton in its sample. The chain couples TRBV5-4 to TRBJ2-7; D possibly matches TRBD1 or TRBD2 (5 bases each). V shed 4 bases and J shed 1 base, with 15 bases lying between them. CDR3 length equals 15 residues. Germline CDR1 SGHNT, CDR2 YYREEE (reference sequence). CDR3 region: CASSPGLPESYEQYF. CDR3 bases: TGTGCCAGCAGCCCGGGGCTCCCGGAATCCTACGAGCAGTACTTC.

This chain joins TRBV7-9 and TRBJ1-2; 8 bases are a match to TRBD1. This CDR3 region has 14 residues. Germline V gives CDR1 SEHNR, CDR2 FQNEAQ (reference sequence). Germline trimming cut 3 bases from V and 7 bases from J; bases unmatched to any gene: 7. This CDR3 reads CASSFSGGASGYTF. For the CDR3, the DNA is TGTGCCAGCAGCTTTTCAGGGGGCGCGAGTGGCTACACCTTC.